The 30 T cell receptor beta chains below all came from one sample that was sequenced in a study of OX40 agonist ivuxolimab in advanced cancers. TCRdb keeps only in-frame clones here, not all; method: immunoSEQ multiplex PCR. This sample yields some 41,000 clones, of which about 89% are seen a single time; over 0.55% belongs to the top ten. The material was CD4+ or CD8+ T cells sorted from blood, obtained in a trial of the OX40 agonist ivuxolimab. The receptor source for this set is an adult with an advanced solid tumor such as melanoma, head and neck, liver or kidney cancer.

The V gene is TRBV4-3, the J gene TRBJ2-5; 7 nucleotides match TRBD2. The germline CDR1 and CDR2 sequences are LGHNA and YSLEER. This CDR3 has 15 amino acids. V trimming: 0 bases; J trimming: 5 bases; junction bases outside the gene matches: 6. The CDR3: CASSQERGSLETQYF. As DNA, the CDR3 is TGCGCCAGCAGCCAAGAGCGGGGGTCGTTGGAGACCCAGTACTTC.

The chain links TRBV5-3 to TRBJ1-5, with unresolved D. TRBV5-3 has ORF status, its function being uncertain. V lost 8 bases, J lost 3 bases, and 15 bases lay in between. The length of the CDR3 is 14 residues. CDR3 sequence (DNA): TGTGCCAGGCCCCGGTTAACCCACAATCAGCCCCAGCATTTT. The encoded protein is CARPRLTHNQPQHF.

The J gene is TRBJ2-3, the V gene TRBV7-9; the match to TRBD1 covers 8 bases. The CDR3 loop spans 15 amino acids. J lost 3 bases, V lost 5 bases, and 7 bases had no gene match. The germline V gene encodes CDR1 SEHNR and CDR2 FQNEAQ (reference sequence). CDR3: CASSKSTGATDTQYF. Here the CDR3 DNA reads TGTGCCAGCAGCAAGTCGACAGGGGCGACAGATACGCAGTATTTT.

Concerning this clone itself: The junction does not match germline at one end; this may be a read error. The chain employs TRBV6-1 and TRBJ2-5, with D possibly matching TRBD2 (5 bases). The CDR3 covers 15 residues. The germline V gene encodes CDR1 MNHNS and CDR2 SASEGT. DNA for the CDR3: TGTGCCAGCAGCGAAGGAACTAGTGGGTCAGAGACCCAGTACTTC. As protein: CASSEGTSGSETQYF.

The V and J genes are TRBV7-9 and TRBJ1-4; D is perhaps TRBD1 (6 bases). Germline lookup yields CDR1 SEHNR and CDR2 FQNEAQ (reference sequence). V shed 1 base and J shed 4 bases, with 13 bases lying between them. This CDR3 spans 16 amino acids. As DNA, the CDR3 is TGTGCCAGCAGCTTAGGGGACGGGACACTTAATGAAAAACTGTTTTTT. This encodes CASSLGDGTLNEKLFF.

The rearrangement joins TRBV6-5 to TRBJ1-4; D is unresolved. The CDR3 is made up of 14 amino acids. V was shortened by 2 bases and J by 3 bases, with 7 bases between the two germline ends. The germline V gene has CDR1 MNHEY and CDR2 SVGAGI. The CDR3 nucleotides are TGTGCCAGCAGTTACCGGTCCGCTAATGAAAAACTGTTTTTT. Encoded protein: CASSYRSANEKLFF.

The V and J genes are TRBV7-9 and TRBJ2-3; D is perhaps TRBD1 or TRBD2 (5 bases each). V was shortened by 5 bases and J by 4 bases, with 22 bases between the two germline ends. The CDR3 extends over 17 amino acids. Germline V CDR1 and CDR2: SEHNR, FQNEAQ (reference sequence). For the CDR3, the DNA is TGTGCCAGCAGCCGGCGTAGGGACCCTCAAGGAGCAGATACGCAGTATTTT. This sequence encodes CASSRRRDPQGADTQYF.

The rearrangement links TRBV12-5 to TRBJ2-1; D is possibly TRBD2 (5 bases). The CDR3 runs to 12 residues. Trimming left V 8 bases short and J 9 bases short, with 14 bases between. Germline V gene lookup returns CDR1 LGHNT and CDR2 FRNRAP. The chain's CDR3 is CASSGGFREQFF. CDR3 coding DNA: TGTGCTAGTTCGGGCGGGTTTCGTGAGCAGTTCTTC.

This chain connects TRBV5-1 to TRBJ1-4; D possibly corresponds to TRBD1 (5 bases). Between the trimmed V and J ends, which lost 4 bases and 5 bases, there was a span of 15 bases. Germline V CDR1 and CDR2: SGHRS, YFSETQ. The CDR3 is 15 amino acids. CDR3 nucleotide sequence: TGCGCCAGCAGCCCGTCCCAGGGTCGAAATGAAAAACTGTTTTTT. Its protein product is CASSPSQGRNEKLFF.

The chain joins TRBV29-1 to TRBJ1-2, with D perhaps matching TRBD1 (5 bases). V was trimmed by 6 bases and J by 2 bases, leaving 16 bases between them. CDR3 length: 14 residues. Germline assignment: CDR1 SQVTM and CDR2 ANQGSEA. The DNA of the CDR3 is TGCAGCGTATCACTCGGGGGTACGAACTATGGCTACACCTTC. It specifies CSVSLGGTNYGYTF. Full variable domain (remainder filled in from reference TRBV29-1 and TRBJ1-2): SAVISQKPSRDICQRGTSLTIQCQVDSQVTMMFWYRQQPGQSLTLIATANQGSEATYESGFVIDKFPISRPNLTFSTLTVSNMSPEDSSIYLCSVSLGGTNYGYTFGSGTRLTVV.

The chain links TRBV15 to TRBJ2-3, with a possible D match to TRBD2 (6 bases). With 3 bases removed from V and 0 bases from J, the gap between germline ends came to 16 bases. Germline lookup yields CDR1 LNHNV and CDR2 YYDKDF (reference sequence). This CDR3 spans 17 amino acids. The CDR3 DNA reads TGTGCCACCAGCAGCGTGGGGGGTGCCCCTAGCACAGATACGCAGTATTTT. Residues: CATSSVGGAPSTDTQYF.

V gene TRBV7-2 combines with J gene TRBJ2-7; 10 positions match TRBD1. Germline V CDR1 and CDR2: SGHTA, FQGNSA. The CDR3 extends over 14 amino acids. V lost 5 bases and J lost 2; bases outside the gene matches: 3. The CDR3 region has the DNA TGTGCCAGCAGCGCGGGACAGGGGACCTACGAGCAGTACTTC. Its translation is CASSAGQGTYEQYF.

This chain joins TRBV18 and TRBJ2-1; 8 bases align to TRBD2. Losses at the gene ends were 3 bases for V and 4 bases for J; bases not matched to a gene: 5. Germline V lookup: CDR1 KGHSH, CDR2 LQKENI. CDR3 length equals 15 residues. CDR3 loop: CASSPPGGGYNEQFF. CDR3 in DNA: TGTGCCAGCTCACCCCCCGGGGGGGGGTACAATGAGCAGTTCTTC.

The chain recombines TRBV5-1 with TRBJ2-5; possibly TRBD1 for D (5 bases). This CDR3 has 15 residues. Trimming cost V 2 bases and J 5 bases, with 16 bases left between them. Germline assignment: CDR1 SGHRS and CDR2 YFSETQ. The CDR3 region is CASSLDDSLGETQYF. CDR3 nucleotides: TGCGCCAGCAGCTTAGACGACAGTTTGGGGGAGACCCAGTACTTC.

The CDR3 region has the DNA TGCAGCGTGGTCGGAGTAGCGGGGACCTACGAGCAGTACTTC. Encoded protein: CSVVGVAGTYEQYF. This chain connects TRBV29-1 to TRBJ2-7; 8 bases map to TRBD2. CDR1 is SQVTM, CDR2 ANQGSEA, per germline. This CDR3 region has 14 residues. V shed 6 bases, J shed 2 bases, and the junction held 9 bases outside the gene matches.

The J gene is TRBJ2-3, the V gene TRBV5-6; 7 positions agree with TRBD1. The CDR3 runs 14 residues. CDR1 and CDR2 from the germline V gene are SGHDT and YYEEEE. Trimming removed 4 bases from V and 2 bases from J; junction bases left unmatched: 4. The CDR3 DNA sequence: TGTGCCAGCAGCCCGGGACAGAACACAGATACGCAGTATTTT. Its translation is CASSPGQNTDTQYF.

V gene TRBV5-1 combines with J gene TRBJ1-1, with a possible D match to TRBD1 (5 bases). The CDR3 runs to 14 residues. Germline V gene lookup returns CDR1 SGHRS and CDR2 YFSETQ. V lost 3 bases to trimming and J lost 4 bases, with 13 bases between them. CDR3 DNA sequence: TGCGCCAGCAGCTCACTGGGCGGGGGCACTGAAGCTTTCTTT. This gives the protein CASSSLGGGTEAFF.

The chain links TRBV4-2 to TRBJ2-3; perhaps TRBD2 as D (6 bases). Trimming removed 0 bases from V and 1 base from J, with 14 bases in between. Germline-derived CDR1 and CDR2 are LGHNA and YNFKEQ. This CDR3 region has 17 residues. CDR3 coding DNA: TGTGCCAGCAGCCAAGATTTGCGGGGAAGCGGCACAGATACGCAGTATTTT. Translated, it gives CASSQDLRGSGTDTQYF.

The V gene is TRBV7-8, the J gene TRBJ1-6, with D perhaps matching TRBD1 (5 bases). This CDR3 has 14 amino acids. Trimming left V 1 base short and J 7 bases short, with 8 bases between. The germline CDR1 and CDR2 sequences are SGHVS and FQNEAQ. CDR3 residues: CASSLGDQNSPLHF. CDR3 DNA: TGTGCCAGCAGCTTAGGGGACCAGAATTCACCCCTCCACTTT.

The chain carries TRBV7-6 and TRBJ1-3; possibly TRBD1 for D (5 bases). The CDR3 is 12 residues long. The V end was cut by 2 bases, the J end by 8 bases, with 7 bases between. CDR1 and CDR2 from the germline V gene are SGHVS and FNYEAQ. CDR3: CASSLPGDTIYF. DNA of the CDR3: TGTGCCAGCAGCTTACCGGGGGACACCATATATTTT.

V gene TRBV21-1 combines with J gene TRBJ1-1; the D call in the table, TRBD1, was not verified against the DNA. TRBV21-1 is annotated as a pseudogene. The CDR3 consists of 13 residues. CDR3 sequence reads: CASSLDRDTEAFF. The CDR3 DNA sequence: TGTGCCAGCAGCCTGGACAGGGACACTGAAGCTTTCTTT.

The chain links TRBV4-1 to TRBJ1-2, with TRBD1 identical over 10 bases. There are 16 residues in the CDR3. The junction had 4 bases not matched to a gene; V was cut back by 1 base and J by 2 bases. Germline loops: CDR1 MGHRA, CDR2 YSYEKL. CDR3 residues: CASSQAGQGGNYGYTF. For the CDR3, the DNA is TGCGCCAGCAGCCAAGCCGGACAGGGGGGAAACTATGGCTACACCTTC.

In DNA, the CDR3 is TGTGCCAGCAGTTTGTGGGGCAGGGGGGGTGAGCAGTTCTTC. Amino acid sequence: CASSLWGRGGEQFF. The V gene is TRBV27, the J gene TRBJ2-1, with D perhaps given as TRBD1 or TRBD2 (7 bases each). The CDR3 covers 14 residues. The germline gives CDR1 MNHEY, CDR2 SMNVEV (reference sequence). Between the trimmed V and J ends, which lost 3 bases and 9 bases, there was a span of 15 bases.

The V gene is TRBV7-2, the J gene TRBJ2-1, with D unresolved. Germline CDR1 and CDR2: SGHTA and FQGNSA. V dropped 4 bases and J dropped 11 bases, with 18 bases sitting between them. The CDR3 is 14 amino acids. CDR3 residues: CASSSNPLRPQQFF. CDR3 DNA: TGTGCCAGCAGCTCTAACCCCCTACGGCCGCAGCAGTTCTTC.

The rearrangement uses TRBV5-5 and TRBJ2-3; D unclear. CDR3 length: 16 amino acids. Germline V lookup: CDR1 SGHKS, CDR2 YYEKEE (reference sequence). V was trimmed by 1 base and J by 2 bases, leaving 14 bases between them. The CDR3 nucleotides are TGTGCCAGCAGCTTGAACCCTTCTCGGATCACAGATACGCAGTATTTT. It codes for CASSLNPSRITDTQYF.

The chain couples TRBV5-1 to TRBJ2-7; a possible D gene is TRBD1 (6 bases). There are 14 residues in the CDR3. V lost 2 bases, J lost 3 bases, and 12 bases lay in between. Germline V gene lookup returns CDR1 SGHRS and CDR2 YFSETQ. The CDR3 DNA follows: TGCGCCAGCAGCTTAACAGGGCCCGACTACGAGCAGTACTTC. Encoded protein: CASSLTGPDYEQYF. The full variable domain, rest sourced from reference TRBV5-1 and TRBJ2-7, is KAGVTQTPRYLIKTRGQQVTLSCSPISGHRSVSWYQQTPGQGLQFLFEYFSETQRNKGNFPGRFSGRQFSNSRSEMNVSTLELGDSALYLCASSLTGPDYEQYFGPGTRLTVT.

The chain recombines TRBV2 with TRBJ1-3; D is ambiguous. From germline, CDR1 is SNHLY and CDR2 FYNNEI. The CDR3 sequence is 13 residues long. Trimming took 8 bases from V and 4 from J, leaving 12 bases between them. CDR3 sequence: CASWAVRGNTIYF. The DNA for the CDR3 is TGTGCCAGCTGGGCAGTGAGGGGAAACACCATATATTTT.

V gene TRBV6-1 combines with J gene TRBJ1-5; D perhaps matches TRBD1 (5 bases). The length of the CDR3 is 14 residues. Germline-derived CDR1 and CDR2 are MNHNS and SASEGT. V lost 2 bases, J lost 9 bases, and 14 bases lay in between. The CDR3 here is CASSERGAPRPQHF. CDR3 in DNA: TGTGCCAGCAGTGAACGAGGGGCCCCCAGGCCCCAGCATTTT.

The chain joins TRBV6-4 to TRBJ2-3; tentatively, D is TRBD2 (5 bases). The V gene's germline CDR1 is MRHNA and CDR2 SNTAGT. V shed 4 bases and J shed 1 base, with 12 bases lying between them. The CDR3 is 15 residues long. CDR3 in amino acids: CASSVTSGGTDTQYF. The CDR3 DNA reads TGTGCCAGCAGTGTTACTAGTGGGGGCACAGATACGCAGTATTTT.

This clone was counted once. The chain uses TRBV7-9 and TRBJ1-5; 8 bases are a match to TRBD1. In germline, CDR1 is SEHNR, CDR2 FQNEAQ (reference sequence). The V gene end was trimmed by 6 bases and the J gene end by 2 bases; junction bases not matched to a gene: 12. The CDR3 loop spans 17 amino acids. The CDR3 protein is CASSMNRGTEGNQPQHF. CDR3 coding DNA: TGTGCCAGCAGTATGAACAGGGGGACCGAGGGCAATCAGCCCCAGCATTTT.